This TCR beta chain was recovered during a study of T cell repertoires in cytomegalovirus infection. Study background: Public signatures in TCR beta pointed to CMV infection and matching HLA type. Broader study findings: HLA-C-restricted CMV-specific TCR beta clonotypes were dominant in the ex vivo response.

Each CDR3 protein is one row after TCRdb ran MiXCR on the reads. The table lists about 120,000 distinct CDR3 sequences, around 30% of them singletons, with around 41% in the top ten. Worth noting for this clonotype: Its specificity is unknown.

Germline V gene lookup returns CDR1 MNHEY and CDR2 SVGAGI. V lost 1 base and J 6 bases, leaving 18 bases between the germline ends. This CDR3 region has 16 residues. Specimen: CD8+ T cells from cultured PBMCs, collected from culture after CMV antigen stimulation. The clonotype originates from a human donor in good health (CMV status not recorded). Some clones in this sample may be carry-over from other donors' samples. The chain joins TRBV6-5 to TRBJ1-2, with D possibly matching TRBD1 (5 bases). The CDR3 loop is CASSYLIWGPRNGYTF. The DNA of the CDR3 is TGTGCCAGCAGTTACTTAATTTGGGGCCCCCGGAATGGCTACACCTTC.